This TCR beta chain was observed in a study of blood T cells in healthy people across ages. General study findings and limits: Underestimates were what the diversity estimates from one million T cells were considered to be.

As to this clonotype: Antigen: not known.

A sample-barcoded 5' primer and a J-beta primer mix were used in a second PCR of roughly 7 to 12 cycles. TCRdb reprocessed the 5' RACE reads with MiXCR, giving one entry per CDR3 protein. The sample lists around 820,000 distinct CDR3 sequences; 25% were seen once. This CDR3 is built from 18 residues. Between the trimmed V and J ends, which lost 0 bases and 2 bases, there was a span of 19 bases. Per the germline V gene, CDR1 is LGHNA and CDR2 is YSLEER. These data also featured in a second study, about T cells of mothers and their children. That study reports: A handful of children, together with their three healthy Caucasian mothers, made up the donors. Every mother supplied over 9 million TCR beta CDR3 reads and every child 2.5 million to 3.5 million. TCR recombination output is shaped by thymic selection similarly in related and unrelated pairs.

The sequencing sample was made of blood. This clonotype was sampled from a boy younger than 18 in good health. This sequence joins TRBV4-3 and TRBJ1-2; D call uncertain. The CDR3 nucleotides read TGCGCCAGCAGCCAAGATGCCTTCGCTGGTGCTTCCAACTATGGCTACACCTTC. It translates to CASSQDAFAGASNYGYTF.